Detailed here is one T cell receptor beta chain. This entry is derived from a study of glioma-infiltrating T cells after dendritic cell vaccination. There are 13 residues in the CDR3. Germline CDR1 and CDR2: SGHRS and YFSETQ. The trim removed 8 bases at V and 5 bases at J, leaving 6 bases unmatched. Using immunoSEQ multiplex PCR, the repertoire was profiled, and TCRdb retains in-frame clones only, with some absent. This repertoire shows roughly 100,000 clones, roughly 79% found once; its top ten account for less than 15%. Specimen: blood, collected before dendritic cell vaccination. The chain joins TRBV5-1 to TRBJ1-2; 10 nucleotides align to TRBD1. The source of this sequence is a human donor with glioblastoma. The CDR3: CASSGQGDYGYTF. The CDR3 DNA reads as TGCGCCAGTTCCGGACAGGGGGATTATGGCTACACCTTC. Using reference TRBV5-1 and TRBJ1-2 for the parts outside the CDR3, the full variable domain is KAGVTQTPRYLIKTRGQQVTLSCSPISGHRSVSWYQQTPGQGLQFLFEYFSETQRNKGNFPGRFSGRQFSNSRSEMNVSTLELGDSALYLCASSGQGDYGYTFGSGTRLTVV.